These T cell receptor beta chains were read from a single sample in a study of T cells after yellow fever vaccination. TCRdb re-analysed the 5' RACE reads in MiXCR, keeping a single row per CDR3 protein. The sample has 200,000 to 300,000 distinct CDR3 sequences; roughly 6.2% are singletons. Sequenced material: CD4+ T cells sorted from PBMCs, taken on the day of the yellow fever booster vaccination. Source of these receptors: a man in his thirties or forties who received the YFV17D yellow fever vaccine. CDR3s include the opening cysteine and the closing phenylalanine or tryptophan. The D gene is left open where the match is weak. Some rows mark clone size as missing; the rest say once, few, many or name a class of expanded clone.

>TRBD2|TRBJ2-5|many|TRBV7-2
CASSFLAGGGRETQYF
TGTGCCAGCAGCTTCCTGGCGGGAGGGGGCCGAGAGACCCAGTACTTC
>NA|TRBJ2-7|few|TRBV20-1
CSASKAGTSYEQYF
TGCAGTGCTAGCAAGGCGGGGACGTCCTACGAGCAGTACTTC
>NA|TRBJ2-5|NA|TRBV20-1
CSALSLAVKETQYF
TGCAGTGCCCTCAGCCTAGCCGTCAAAGAGACCCAGTACTTC
>NA|TRBJ2-2|many|TRBV4-3
CASNPSPGTGELFF
TGCGCCAGCAACCCAAGCCCGGGCACCGGGGAGCTGTTTTTT
>NA|TRBJ2-1|NA|TRBV24-1
CATSDSGLPQNEQFF
TGTGCCACCAGTGATTCGGGCCTCCCTCAGAATGAGCAGTTCTTC
>TRBD2|TRBJ2-5|NA|TRBV9
CASSVGTRKETQYF
TGTGCCAGCAGCGTCGGGACTAGGAAAGAGACCCAGTACTTC
>TRBD2|TRBJ2-7|many|TRBV7-2
CASSPSSGIRAYEQYF
TGTGCCAGCAGCCCCTCTAGCGGGATTCGCGCCTACGAGCAGTACTTC
>TRBD2|TRBJ2-7|many|TRBV28
CASSVAGATSYEQYF
TGTGCCAGCAGTGTAGCGGGAGCGACCTCCTACGAGCAGTACTTC
>NA|TRBJ2-3|many|TRBV7-2
CASSKAVVTDTQYF
TGTGCCAGCAGTAAGGCGGTGGTAACAGATACGCAGTATTTT
>TRBD2|TRBJ2-7|NA|TRBV7-2
CASRLAGGPGEQYF
TGTGCCAGCAGGCTAGCGGGAGGGCCGGGCGAGCAGTACTTC
>NA|TRBJ2-6|NA|TRBV7-9
CASSRHRGGGANVLTF
TGTGCCAGCAGCCGACACAGGGGAGGTGGGGCCAACGTCCTGACTTTC
>NA|TRBJ2-1|few|TRBV7-2
CASSLAQLLYNEQFF
TGTGCCAGCAGCTTAGCACAACTCCTTTACAATGAGCAGTTCTTC
>NA|TRBJ2-7|few|TRBV12-3/TRBV12-4
CASRSDEGYEQYF
TGTGCCAGCAGGTCGGATGAAGGCTACGAGCAGTACTTC
>TRBD2|TRBJ2-1|many|TRBV29-1
CSVGTSGRADEQFF
TGCAGCGTGGGCACTAGCGGGAGGGCCGATGAGCAGTTCTTC
>NA|TRBJ2-7|many|TRBV5-1
CASSYPSREQYF
TGCGCCAGCAGCTACCCTAGTCGCGAGCAGTACTTC
>NA|TRBJ1-2|few|TRBV10-1
CASIGTRHGYTF
TGCGCCAGCATCGGGACAAGGCATGGCTACACCTTC
>NA|TRBJ2-5|NA|TRBV5-1
CASSGGMGTQYF
TGCGCCAGCAGTGGTGGGATGGGGACCCAGTACTTC
>TRBD2|TRBJ2-1|many|TRBV5-1
CASSLAGGLNNEQFF
TGCGCCAGCAGCTTGGCGGGAGGGTTGAACAATGAGCAGTTCTTC
>TRBD1|TRBJ2-5|few|TRBV6-2/TRBV6-3
CASSTGQGRKTQYF
TGTGCCAGCAGTACTGGACAGGGGAGGAAGACCCAGTACTTC
>NA|TRBJ2-5|many|TRBV9
CASSVDSGRGETQYF
TGTGCCAGCAGCGTAGATTCGGGCAGGGGAGAGACCCAGTACTTC
>NA|TRBJ2-5|many|TRBV4-2
CASSRRQAPEETQYF
TGTGCCAGCAGCCGCCGACAGGCGCCGGAAGAGACCCAGTACTTC
>NA|TRBJ2-4|many|TRBV15
CATSRERPEALAKNIQYF
TGTGCCACCAGCAGAGAAAGACCGGAGGCACTAGCCAAAAACATTCAGTACTTC
>TRBD1|TRBJ2-7|NA|TRBV2
CASSGDSYEQYF
TGTGCCAGCAGCGGGGACAGCTACGAGCAGTACTTC
>NA|TRBJ2-7|few|TRBV27
CASSPVRGSYEQYF
TGTGCCAGCAGTCCCGTCAGGGGTTCCTACGAGCAGTACTTC
>NA|TRBJ1-3|few|TRBV12-3/TRBV12-4
CASSLASSGNTIYF
TGTGCCAGCAGTTTAGCCAGCTCTGGAAACACCATATATTTT
>NA|TRBJ2-3|many|TRBV4-2
CASSQGQVGDTQYF
TGTGCCAGCAGCCAAGGACAGGTTGGGGATACGCAGTATTTT
>NA|TRBJ1-2|many|TRBV6-2/TRBV6-3
CASNSPAPGGYGYTF
TGTGCCAGCAATTCTCCAGCACCCGGAGGCTATGGCTACACCTTC
>TRBD1|TRBJ1-1|many|TRBV7-2
CASTGGPVNTEAFF
TGTGCCAGCACAGGGGGCCCAGTGAACACTGAAGCTTTCTTT
>NA|TRBJ2-3|many|TRBV12-3/TRBV12-4
CASSPATYTQYF
TGTGCCAGCAGCCCCGCCACCTATACGCAGTATTTT
>NA|TRBJ2-2|NA|TRBV4-3
CASSQDVRYTGELFF
TGCGCCAGCAGCCAAGATGTCCGATACACCGGGGAGCTGTTTTTT
>TRBD1|TRBJ2-7|many|TRBV20-1
CSARGDRVVYEQYF
TGCAGTGCTAGAGGGGACAGGGTGGTCTACGAGCAGTACTTC
>TRBD2|TRBJ2-7|many|TRBV7-8
CASSPTVLAGAREQYF
TGTGCCAGCAGCCCCACTGTGCTAGCGGGAGCTCGGGAGCAGTACTTC
>NA|TRBJ2-5|few|TRBV20-1
CSAPSVGGVETQYF
TGCAGTGCTCCCTCGGTGGGGGGCGTTGAGACCCAGTACTTC
>TRBD1|TRBJ1-1|NA|TRBV7-2
CASSLDRTGGHGEAFF
TGTGCCAGCAGCTTAGACAGGACAGGGGGCCATGGTGAAGCTTTCTTT
>NA|TRBJ2-7|many|TRBV7-9
CASSSTSSSEQYF
TGTGCCAGCAGCTCCACCTCATCCTCCGAGCAGTACTTC
>NA|TRBJ2-5|NA|TRBV12-3/TRBV12-4
CASSDFGSRETQYF
TGTGCCAGCAGTGACTTCGGGAGCCGAGAGACCCAGTACTTC
>NA|TRBJ2-1|many|TRBV20-1
CSAREGSSPYNEQFF
TGCAGTGCTAGAGAAGGTAGCAGCCCCTACAATGAGCAGTTCTTC
>TRBD1|TRBJ2-5|NA|TRBV20-1
CSARGQGYETQYF
TGCAGTGCTAGAGGACAGGGGTACGAGACCCAGTACTTC
>NA|TRBJ1-2|few|TRBV20-1
CSASRGGDGYTF
TGCAGTGCTAGTCGGGGGGGCGACGGCTACACCTTC
>NA|TRBJ2-3|many|TRBV3-1
CASSQRSDTQYF
TGTGCCAGCAGCCAAAGGTCTGATACGCAGTATTTT
>TRBD1|TRBJ2-5|many|TRBV5-1
CASSRDSNRRETQYF
TGCGCCAGCAGCCGGGACAGTAATCGTCGGGAGACCCAGTACTTC
>NA|TRBJ2-5|NA|TRBV25-1
CASSHSGQETQYF
TGTGCCAGCAGTCATTCGGGGCAAGAGACCCAGTACTTC
>NA|TRBJ2-7|many|TRBV11-2
CASSLAGTPPEQYF
TGTGCCAGCAGCTTAGCTGGGACCCCTCCCGAGCAGTACTTC
>TRBD2|TRBJ2-3|many|TRBV12-3/TRBV12-4
CASSYTSGRARDTQYF
TGTGCCAGCAGTTACACTAGCGGGAGGGCTAGAGATACGCAGTATTTT
>NA|TRBJ2-5|many|TRBV10-1
CASSPSPQETQYF
TGCGCCAGCAGCCCTAGTCCCCAAGAGACCCAGTACTTC
>TRBD1|TRBJ2-7|NA|TRBV30
CAWSSGQGFHEQYF
TGTGCCTGGTCCTCGGGACAGGGGTTTCACGAGCAGTACTTC
>NA|TRBJ2-7|NA|TRBV7-4
CASSRNLVPPYEQYF
TGTGCCAGCAGCCGCAACCTCGTGCCTCCCTACGAGCAGTACTTC